The rows below give T cell receptor beta chains drawn from one sample of a study of blood T cell repertoires in COVID-19. TCRdb keeps only in-frame clones here, not all; method: immunoSEQ multiplex PCR. The top ten hold roughly 7% of the sample, which has about 170,000 clones, around 84% seen once. Sequences were obtained from peripheral blood. These receptor sequences come from a man aged 45-65 years with active or convalescent COVID-19. The CDR3 runs from the conserved cysteine through the conserved F or W. The order of the fields is clone size, V gene, J gene, D gene, CDR3 DNA, CDR3 protein. A D gene is named only where the DNA matches it firmly. A clone size is listed for some rows: how often the clone was seen (once, few, many), or a class if it is expanded.

clone size: few; V gene: TRBV4-2; J gene: TRBJ2-7; D gene: TRBD2; CDR3 DNA: TGTGCCAGCAGCCAACGAGCGGGAGGGGAGGGCGAGCAGTACTTC; CDR3 protein: CASSQRAGGEGEQYF
clone size: NA; V gene: TRBV5-4; J gene: TRBJ1-2; D gene: TRBD1; CDR3 DNA: TGTGCCAGCAGCTTTAGGGACAGGAACTATGGCTACACCTTC; CDR3 protein: CASSFRDRNYGYTF
clone size: NA; V gene: TRBV2; J gene: TRBJ1-4; D gene: TRBD1; CDR3 DNA: TGTGCCAGCATACAGGGGGCAGCAACTAATGAAAAACTGTTTTTT; CDR3 protein: CASIQGAATNEKLFF
clone size: NA; V gene: TRBV4-2; J gene: TRBJ2-2; D gene: NA; CDR3 DNA: TGTGCCAGCAGCCAAGAGATCAGGGCGGGGGAGCTGTTTTTT; CDR3 protein: CASSQEIRAGELFF
clone size: NA; V gene: TRBV4-3; J gene: TRBJ1-4; D gene: NA; CDR3 DNA: TGCGCCAGCAGCCAAGATAGGACATCCTTAAGTGAAAAACTGTTTTTT; CDR3 protein: CASSQDRTSLSEKLFF
clone size: NA; V gene: TRBV5-1; J gene: TRBJ2-5; D gene: TRBD1; CDR3 DNA: TGCGCCAGCATGACAGGGTCTATGCAAGAGACCCAGTACTTC; CDR3 protein: CASMTGSMQETQYF
clone size: NA; V gene: TRBV5-4; J gene: TRBJ2-7; D gene: NA; CDR3 DNA: TGTGCCAGCAGCTTGCCGGGTAGGCCCGAGCAGTACTTC; CDR3 protein: CASSLPGRPEQYF
clone size: NA; V gene: TRBV5-1; J gene: TRBJ2-1; D gene: TRBD2; CDR3 DNA: TGCGCCAGCAGCTTGAGCGGGAGGGCGTACAATGAGCAGTTCTTC; CDR3 protein: CASSLSGRAYNEQFF
clone size: NA; V gene: TRBV18; J gene: TRBJ1-2; D gene: TRBD1; CDR3 DNA: TGTGCCAGCTCAGCGAGACAGGGCGATATGGACACCTTC; CDR3 protein: CASSARQGDMDTF
clone size: few; V gene: TRBV20-1; J gene: TRBJ2-2; D gene: TRBD2; CDR3 DNA: TGCAGTGCTAGTCCCCGGACTAGCGGGAGTCTCGGGGAGCTGTTTTTT; CDR3 protein: CSASPRTSGSLGELFF
clone size: NA; V gene: TRBV16; J gene: TRBJ1-3; D gene: NA; CDR3 DNA: TGTGCCAGCAGCCTCTACTCTGGAAACACCATATATTTT; CDR3 protein: CASSLYSGNTIYF
clone size: NA; V gene: TRBV7-2; J gene: TRBJ1-3; D gene: TRBD1; CDR3 DNA: TGTGCCAGCAGCTTAGCGGGCACAGGGGTTGGAAACACCATATATTTT; CDR3 protein: CASSLAGTGVGNTIYF
clone size: NA; V gene: TRBV10-3; J gene: TRBJ1-5; D gene: TRBD1; CDR3 DNA: TGTGCCATCAGTGCAACAGGGGGCAATCAGCCCCAGCATTTT; CDR3 protein: CAISATGGNQPQHF